Shown below are 32 T cell receptor beta chains from a single sample sequenced in a study of T-cell memory formation after mild COVID-19 (dated by TCRdb to about 2021). Library generation was performed with 5' RACE. Sequencing was performed on an Illumina NovaSeq 6000. The raw public reads went through TCRdb reprocessing: fastp at Q25, MiXCR clone calling, in-frame beta chains kept. Identical CDR3 protein sequences are pooled into one entry, listed with their most common genes and DNA. This sample has 350,000 or so distinct CDR3 sequences in its table, and 13% of those were observed once. The ten largest clones add up to 20% to 25% of the sample. The sequencing sample was made of PBMCs or a T cell subset sorted from them (not recorded which). The receptors stem from a man younger than 30 who had mild COVID-19 (a few samples of this study predate the infection). The sample titles of this study are shuffled in the database, so cell type and time point are left out; the donor was told from shared clones.

The chain links TRBV7-2 to TRBJ2-1; 10 positions agree with TRBD2. V gave up 2 bases and J gave up 8 bases; unmatched junction bases: 6. Germline values: CDR1 SGHTA, CDR2 FQGNSA. The length of the CDR3 is 15 residues. DNA for the CDR3: TGTGCCAGCAGCTTACCAGCGGGGGGGCCATATGAGCAGTTCTTC. Its translation is CASSLPAGGPYEQFF.

This clonotype was counted a few times. As DNA, the CDR3 is TGTGCCAGCAGTGCCTTCGAGAGCTCTGGAAACACCATATATTTT. Amino acids: CASSAFESSGNTIYF. The chain is built from TRBV25-1 and TRBJ1-3; D not certain. V lost 4 bases, J lost 0 bases, and 10 bases lay in between. The CDR3 runs to 15 residues. Germline CDR1 is MGHDK and CDR2 is SYGVNS.

The chain has TRBV29-1 and TRBJ1-1, with D hard to call. Trimming took 3 bases from V and 1 from J, leaving 9 bases between them. Germline V gene lookup returns CDR1 SQVTM and CDR2 ANQGSEA. The CDR3 has 13 amino acids. As DNA, the CDR3 is TGCAGCGTTGACGATGCAGAGAACACTGAAGCTTTCTTT. It yields the protein CSVDDAENTEAFF.

This clonotype was seen once. V usage is TRBV18 and J usage is TRBJ2-3, with D possibly TRBD2 on 5 matching bases. This CDR3 contains 16 residues. Germline V gives CDR1 KGHSH, CDR2 LQKENI. The V end was cut by 2 bases, the J end by 3 bases, with 15 bases between. Written as DNA, the CDR3 is TGTGCCAGCTCACCAGAAGGACTGGCTTGGACAGATACGCAGTATTTT. It yields the protein CASSPEGLAWTDTQYF.

The CDR3: CASTDARDYVETQYF. The CDR3 DNA reads as TGTGCCAGCACCGATGCCCGGGACTACGTGGAGACCCAGTACTTC. This sequence joins TRBV5-6 and TRBJ2-5; 7 nucleotides agree with TRBD2. Trimming at V came to 6 bases and at J to 5 bases, leaving 13 bases not matched to a gene. From germline, CDR1 is SGHDT and CDR2 YYEEEE. This CDR3 is 15 amino acids long.

This clonotype showed up many times. V usage is TRBV7-2 and J usage is TRBJ2-7; 8 bases map to TRBD1. V gave up 5 bases and J gave up 2 bases; unmatched junction bases: 8. This CDR3 has 15 amino acids. CDR1 and CDR2 (germline): SGHTA, FQGNSA. CDR3 in DNA: TGTGCCAGCAGCGCGCCCCACAGGGGGACCTACGAGCAGTACTTC. This codes for CASSAPHRGTYEQYF.

This clonotype was counted at least ten times. The chain is built from TRBV4-1 and TRBJ1-5; D may be TRBD1 (5 bases). This CDR3 contains 15 residues. V was clipped by 1 base and J by 4 bases, with 11 bases between them. CDR1 is MGHRA, CDR2 YSYEKL, per germline. The chain's CDR3 is CASSQGGAGNQPQHF. The CDR3 DNA is TGCGCCAGCAGCCAAGGTGGGGCAGGAAATCAGCCCCAGCATTTT.

V gene TRBV18 combines with J gene TRBJ2-5; D is unclear. Germline V gives CDR1 KGHSH, CDR2 LQKENI. This CDR3 comprises 12 residues. V shed 4 bases and J shed 5 bases, with 8 bases lying between them. The CDR3 region has the DNA TGTGCCAGCTCACGCGACGAGGAGACCCAGTACTTC. Its translation is CASSRDEETQYF.

This clonotype occurred a few times. This sequence joins TRBV6-5 and TRBJ1-3; the D gene is possibly TRBD1 (5 bases). The germline V gene encodes CDR1 MNHEY and CDR2 SVGAGI. This CDR3 region has 15 residues. V was trimmed by 2 bases and J by 1 base, leaving 9 bases between them. CDR3 protein: CASSYNGGSGNTIYF. The DNA for the CDR3 is TGTGCCAGCAGTTACAACGGGGGATCTGGAAACACCATATATTTT.

The chain recombines TRBV7-9 with TRBJ1-4; the D is unclear. This CDR3 contains 11 residues. The germline V gene has CDR1 SEHNR and CDR2 FQNEAQ (reference sequence). V shed 4 bases and J shed 11 bases, with 8 bases lying between them. The CDR3 is CASSSPGKLFF. CDR3 sequence (DNA): TGTGCCAGCAGCTCCCCGGGGAAACTGTTTTTT.

This clonotype came up a few times. The genes are TRBV12-3 or TRBV12-4 and TRBJ2-3; 11 positions agree with TRBD2. The CDR3 length is 16 residues. V was pared by 6 bases and J by 2 bases, with 7 bases of the junction left unmatched. The CDR3 region has the DNA TGTGCCAGCAGCAGAATAGCGGGGGGGGTCACAGATACGCAGTATTTT. Protein: CASSRIAGGVTDTQYF.

At least ten counts were recorded for this clonotype. The gene calls are TRBV2 and TRBJ2-2; D is unresolved. Germline V gene data show CDR1 as SNHLY and CDR2 as FYNNEI. The CDR3 runs to 12 residues. Trimming removed 3 bases from V and 5 bases from J, with 4 bases in between. The CDR3: CASSEETGELFF. The CDR3 DNA reads as TGTGCCAGCAGTGAGGAGACCGGGGAGCTGTTTTTT.

In its sample, this clonotype was seen a few times. The chain has TRBV7-2 and TRBJ2-5; D is perhaps TRBD1 (6 bases). This CDR3 has 13 residues. Germline values: CDR1 SGHTA, CDR2 FQGNSA. V lost 5 bases, J lost 3 bases, and 10 bases lay in between. DNA of the CDR3: TGTGCCAGCAGCATCGGACAGAAAGAGACCCAGTACTTC. Translating it yields CASSIGQKETQYF.

This clonotype was seen more than once but under ten times. The CDR3: CASSFGREGPYEQYF. The CDR3 region has the DNA TGCGCCAGCAGCTTTGGACGGGAGGGTCCCTACGAGCAGTACTTC. The V call is TRBV5-1, the J call TRBJ2-7, with 8 positions matching TRBD2. The V segment lost 2 bases and the J segment 2 bases; nucleotides outside the gene matches: 6. This CDR3 is 15 amino acids long. The germline V gene has CDR1 SGHRS and CDR2 YFSETQ. The variable domain in full, with the rest retrieved from reference TRBV5-1 and TRBJ2-7, is KAGVTQTPRYLIKTRGQQVTLSCSPISGHRSVSWYQQTPGQGLQFLFEYFSETQRNKGNFPGRFSGRQFSNSRSEMNVSTLELGDSALYLCASSFGREGPYEQYFGPGTRLTVT.

This chain links TRBV9 with TRBJ2-3, with 11 bases that match TRBD1. V shed 0 bases and J 3 bases; nucleotides not matched to a gene: 6. In germline, CDR1 is SGDLS, CDR2 YYNGEE. The CDR3 runs 17 residues. The CDR3 coding sequence is TGTGCCAGCAGCGTAGACCCCGGGACAGGGGGGACAGATACGCAGTATTTT. This sequence encodes CASSVDPGTGGTDTQYF.

The V call is TRBV9, the J call TRBJ2-2; no clear D gene. The germline V gene has CDR1 SGDLS and CDR2 YYNGEE. Trimming removed 0 bases from V and 6 bases from J, with 6 bases in between. This CDR3 spans 13 amino acids. CDR3 nucleotides: TGTGCCAGCAGCGTAGCAGGCCCCGGGGAGCTGTTTTTT. The encoded protein is CASSVAGPGELFF.

This chain connects TRBV4-1 to TRBJ2-2; 9 bases agree with TRBD1. The CDR3 spans 15 residues. With 3 bases clipped from V and 2 bases from J, the junction kept 1 base outside the gene matches. Germline V gives CDR1 MGHRA, CDR2 YSYEKL. CDR3 sequence reads: CASSQGQGNTGELFF. DNA for the CDR3: TGCGCCAGCAGCCAGGGACAGGGAAACACCGGGGAGCTGTTTTTT.

The rearrangement uses TRBV7-2 and TRBJ1-1; possible D gene TRBD1, 5 bases. Trimming took 1 base from V and 3 from J, leaving 12 bases between them. The CDR3 is 15 residues long. The germline CDR1 and CDR2 sequences are SGHTA and FQGNSA. The CDR3 protein is CASSLGFGGDTEAFF. DNA for the CDR3: TGTGCCAGCAGCTTAGGATTCGGAGGGGACACTGAAGCTTTCTTT.

This clonotype appeared a few times. Here the CDR3 reads CATSDRSGDSTDTQYF. In DNA form, the CDR3 reads TGTGCCACCAGTGACAGGAGCGGGGATAGCACAGATACGCAGTATTTT. This chain uses TRBV24-1 with TRBJ2-3; 7 bases map to TRBD2. This CDR3 comprises 16 residues. J lost 0 bases, V lost 4 bases, and 6 bases had no gene match. Germline V gene sequence: CDR1 KGHDR, CDR2 SFDVKD.

This clonotype was recorded a few times. CDR3: CASSYAGSNQPQHF. CDR3 DNA: TGTGCCAGCAGTTACGCAGGTAGCAATCAGCCCCAGCATTTT. The gene calls are TRBV6-5 and TRBJ1-5; no firm D call. This CDR3 is built from 14 residues. V gave up 2 bases and J gave up 0 bases, with 5 bases separating them. In germline, CDR1 is MNHEY, CDR2 SVGAGI.

This clonotype was detected many times. The chain is built from TRBV6-5 and TRBJ2-6; 7 bases fit TRBD1. The trim removed 7 bases at V and 3 bases at J, leaving 6 bases unmatched. Germline assignment: CDR1 MNHEY and CDR2 SVGAGI. The CDR3 sequence is 15 residues long. This chain's CDR3 is CASTRQGFGANVLTF. Here the CDR3 DNA reads TGTGCCAGCACCAGACAGGGTTTTGGGGCCAACGTCCTGACTTTC.

This clonotype was recorded at least ten times. The genes are TRBV4-3 and TRBJ2-6; unclear D gene. CDR3 length equals 16 residues. Trimming shortened V by 0 bases and J by 4 bases, and 10 bases separated the two germline ends. The germline CDR1 and CDR2 sequences are LGHNA and YSLEER. The CDR3 coding sequence is TGCGCCAGCAGCCAAGATGCCGGTACCGGGGCCAACGTCCTGACTTTC. It is translated as CASSQDAGTGANVLTF.

The V call is TRBV27, the J call TRBJ2-1; the D gene is possibly TRBD2 (5 bases). V dropped 3 bases and J dropped 1 base, with 10 bases sitting between them. From germline, CDR1 is MNHEY and CDR2 SMNVEV (reference sequence). The CDR3 runs to 15 residues. CDR3 sequence (DNA): TGTGCCAGCAGTTTCCCGCTAGCTTCCTACAATGAGCAGTTCTTC. Translation gives CASSFPLASYNEQFF.

The chain couples TRBV7-2 to TRBJ1-1, with 7 bases aligning to TRBD1. V lost 5 bases and J lost 11; bases outside the gene matches: 8. Germline V gene sequence: CDR1 SGHTA, CDR2 FQGNSA. This CDR3 spans 12 amino acids. CDR3 region: CASSPQQGSAFF. CDR3 DNA sequence: TGTGCCAGCAGCCCCCAACAGGGGTCGGCTTTCTTT.

CDR3 residues: CSALRRAPNTQYF. Here the CDR3 DNA reads TGCAGTGCACTGAGAAGGGCCCCGAATACGCAGTATTTT. The chain joins TRBV20-1 to TRBJ2-3, with D unclear. The germline V and J ends were trimmed by 6 bases and 7 bases, with 17 bases remaining between them. CDR1 is DFQATT and CDR2 is SNEGSKA in the germline V gene (reference sequence). CDR3 size: 13 residues.

The rearrangement joins TRBV19 to TRBJ1-5; D gene unclear. Between the trimmed V and J ends, which lost 5 bases and 0 bases, there was a span of 14 bases. Germline CDR1 and CDR2: LNHDA and SQIVND (reference sequence). The length of the CDR3 is 16 residues. The CDR3 coding sequence is TGTGCCAGTAGTCCCCTAACGGGGTTTAGCAATCAGCCCCAGCATTTT. Translating it yields CASSPLTGFSNQPQHF.

This chain connects TRBV9 to TRBJ2-7, with TRBD2 matching over 8 bases. J lost 4 bases, V lost 3 bases, and 12 bases had no gene match. The germline gives CDR1 SGDLS, CDR2 YYNGEE. The CDR3 runs to 16 residues. The CDR3 DNA follows: TGTGCCAGCAGCGCCTCGGGGCGGGGGGCCTTATACGAGCAGTACTTC. Its translation is CASSASGRGALYEQYF.

The chain links TRBV4-2 to TRBJ2-2; D uncertain. The CDR3 consists of 14 residues. Germline loops: CDR1 LGHNA, CDR2 YNFKEQ. Trimming left V 4 bases short and J 2 bases short, with 8 bases between. In DNA, the CDR3 is TGTGCCAGCAGCCCCAGCGAAAACACCGGGGAGCTGTTTTTT. Protein product: CASSPSENTGELFF.

This rearrangement joins TRBV28 to TRBJ2-7; D gene ambiguous. The CDR3 is 9 amino acids. The V gene lost 4 bases and the J gene lost 7 bases, with 2 bases spanning the gap. Germline loops: CDR1 MDHEN, CDR2 SYDVKM. The CDR3 protein is CASSSEQYV. CDR3 DNA sequence: TGTGCCAGCAGTTCGGAGCAGTACGTC.

The chain carries TRBV5-1 and TRBJ2-5, with 8 bases aligning to TRBD1. V shed 0 bases and J 6 bases; nucleotides not matched to a gene: 13. Germline assignment: CDR1 SGHRS and CDR2 YFSETQ. This CDR3 comprises 17 residues. The CDR3 bases are TGCGCCAGCAGCTTGGAGAGTTTCGTGACAGGGGAGCAGACCCAGTACTTC. Translation gives CASSLESFVTGEQTQYF. Filled out from reference TRBV5-1 and TRBJ2-5, the complete variable domain reads KAGVTQTPRYLIKTRGQQVTLSCSPISGHRSVSWYQQTPGQGLQFLFEYFSETQRNKGNFPGRFSGRQFSNSRSEMNVSTLELGDSALYLCASSLESFVTGEQTQYFGPGTRLLVL.

The sample holds a few counts of this clonotype. The J gene is TRBJ1-6, the V gene TRBV6-5; D perhaps matches TRBD1 (5 bases). Deletions cut 6 bases from V and 2 bases from J, with 8 bases between. This CDR3 is 14 amino acids long. From germline, CDR1 is MNHEY and CDR2 SVGAGI. This chain's CDR3 is CASRSGPYNSPLHF. The CDR3 DNA reads as TGTGCCAGCAGATCGGGACCCTATAATTCACCCCTCCACTTT.

This clonotype occurred many times. V usage is TRBV7-8 and J usage is TRBJ2-1; 7 nucleotides agree with TRBD1. V lost 5 bases, J lost 4 bases, and 8 bases stayed unmatched. Germline loops: CDR1 SGHVS, CDR2 FQNEAQ. This CDR3 comprises 15 residues. The CDR3 protein is CASSPGTVAYNEQFF. The CDR3 DNA is TGTGCCAGCAGCCCCGGGACAGTCGCTTACAATGAGCAGTTCTTC.